There are many counts of the clone carrying this T cell receptor (beta chain). What it binds is unknown. TCR beta CDR3 sequences were amplified from RNA transcripts. Carried out on the TCR CDR3, a first-round RT-PCR used the HTBI primer set. Each CDR3 protein gets one entry after TCRdb re-called the multiplex PCR reads with MiXCR. The sample contains 500,000 or so distinct CDR3 sequences, 17% of which appear only once. Germline assignment: CDR1 SNHLY and CDR2 FYNNEI. This CDR3 is built from 15 residues. Germline trimming cut 0 bases from V and 5 bases from J; bases unmatched to any gene: 7. These data originate in a study of T cells in Graves' hyperthyroidism and ophthalmopathy. Study-wide context: Peripheral blood was obtained at initial diagnosis, preceding any treatment.

Study-level points and caveats: Ophthalmopathy was predicted by the model a median of 6.5 months ahead of onset.

Exclusions: uncontrolled infection, other autoimmune disease, pregnancy, lactation. Together with thyroid ultrasound, orbital computed tomography, serum thyroxine and TRAb, clinical symptoms were used for diagnoses. Sequenced sample: blood. This receptor was obtained from a woman aged 18 to 35 with Graves' ophthalmopathy. This sequence joins TRBV2 and TRBJ2-7; TRBD2 matches at 7 bases. The CDR3 is CASSEAGAGPDEQYF. The DNA of the CDR3 is TGTGCCAGCAGTGAAGCGGGAGCGGGGCCAGACGAGCAGTACTTC.